This T cell receptor (beta chain) emerged from a study of metastatic and nonmetastatic thyroid tumors (dated by TCRdb to about 2020). Regarding the research as a whole: For patients with malignant and with benign thyroid disease, the researchers compared repertoires between peripheral blood samples and tumor or nodule tissue samples.

Beyond this particular receptor, the publication reports: TCR beta diversity was reported as significantly higher in malignant tumors than in benign nodules, in both blood and tumor samples.

Receptor amplification or capture employed PCR. The listed sequencing device is Illumina HiSeq 4000. The TCR beta-chain CDR3 region of each patient was profiled by high-throughput sequencing. The source study handled its data this way. Drawing on CDR3 differences between clinicopathological groups, the researchers built a classifier meant to tell apart patients with distant-metastatic papillary thyroid cancer. To measure repertoire diversity the researchers used the Shannon index, while the Morisita-Horn index served to gauge how similar the tumor and blood repertoires were. Starting from the raw public reads, TCRdb applied fastp trimming at Q25, assembled clones with MiXCR and retained in-frame beta chains. The V and J calls shown here were made by TCRdb, not taken from the authors' results. The sample table contains approximately 23,000 clones; only one count was recorded for 36% of them. The ten largest clones take up roughly 20% of the sample.

From the germline V gene (reference sequence), CDR1 is MNHEY and CDR2 is SMNVEV. The CDR3 measures 13 amino acids from cysteine to phenylalanine. The read is trimmed to its CDR3 DNA, 39 bases read in frame from base 1. Trimming removed 2 bases from V and 4 bases from J, leaving 6 bases between the germline ends. Ten or more counts support this clone. Which antigen it targets is not known. Per-nucleotide qualities are absent, and no much larger clonotype sits a single base away. No patient had received any treatment before thyroid surgery. Using T-cell receptor beta sequencing, the researchers looked back retrospectively at clinical samples from patients, gathered between about 2011 and 2019.

Sequenced input: blood. The rearrangement combines TRBV27 with TRBJ1-5, with the D gene not confidently named. The TCR sequence derives from a male donor with papillary thyroid cancer or a benign thyroid nodule (not recorded which). Some clones in this sample may be carry-over from other donors' samples. The nucleotide sequence is TGTGCCAGCAGTTTAGTCAGAAATCAGCCCCAGCATTTT. This codes for CASSLVRNQPQHF.